These 5 T cell receptor beta chains originate from one sample sequenced in a study of shared clonotypes between healthy human individuals. The assay was immunoSEQ multiplex PCR, and TCRdb's table has in-frame clones only and misses some. This sample has 2 million to 3 million clones; 93% occur once, and the top ten carry 0.36%. The sequencing input was naive CD4+ T cells from PBMCs. As to subset: CD45RA+ positively selected. The receptors here all came from a man between 18 and 29 years old in good health. Some clones in this sample may be carry-over from other donors' samples.

As to this clone: The sample has other DNA sequences that encode this CDR3 too. The V and J genes are TRBV5-1 and TRBJ1-4, with unresolved D. Between the trimmed V and J ends, which lost 5 bases and 0 bases, there was a span of 8 bases. Germline assignment: CDR1 SGHRS and CDR2 YFSETQ. This CDR3 has 14 amino acids. The CDR3 bases are TGCGCCAGCAGACAAGGAGCAACTAATGAAAAACTGTTTTTT. Translating it yields CASRQGATNEKLFF.

V usage is TRBV4-2 and J usage is TRBJ1-2; perhaps TRBD1 as D (5 bases). The CDR3 is made up of 14 amino acids. CDR1 LGHNA and CDR2 YNFKEQ come from the germline V gene. Trimming cost V 6 bases and J 2 bases, with 13 bases left between them. CDR3 DNA: TGTGCCAGCAGGAGAGCGGAGGGGAACTATGGCTACACCTTC. It codes for CASRRAEGNYGYTF.

The gene calls are TRBV28 and TRBJ2-2, with 8 bases lining up with TRBD1. V shed 6 bases, J shed 6 bases, and the junction held 15 bases outside the gene matches. The CDR3 extends over 17 amino acids. Germline V gives CDR1 MDHEN, CDR2 SYDVKM. CDR3 sequence reads: CASRPTLGTGLPGELFF. In DNA form, the CDR3 reads TGTGCCAGCAGGCCCACGTTAGGGACAGGCCTGCCCGGGGAGCTGTTTTTT.

The chain couples TRBV10-3 to TRBJ2-4, with 12 bases fitting TRBD2. CDR1 is ENHRY, CDR2 SYGVKD, per germline. J was trimmed by 10 bases and V by 6 bases; bases with no gene match: 10. The CDR3 runs to 15 residues. CDR3 coding DNA: TGTGCCATCAGCGCAACCGCTAGCGGGGGGGGAATTCAGTACTTC. It translates to CAISATASGGGIQYF.

The chain recombines TRBV6-1 with TRBJ2-5; 8 positions match TRBD2. CDR1 and CDR2 from the germline V gene are MNHNS and SASEGT. This CDR3 is 15 amino acids long. V shed 1 base, J shed 5 bases, and the junction held 6 bases outside the gene matches. CDR3 sequence reads: CASSEVVAGYETQYF. In DNA form, the CDR3 reads TGTGCCAGCAGTGAAGTGGTAGCGGGATATGAGACCCAGTACTTC.